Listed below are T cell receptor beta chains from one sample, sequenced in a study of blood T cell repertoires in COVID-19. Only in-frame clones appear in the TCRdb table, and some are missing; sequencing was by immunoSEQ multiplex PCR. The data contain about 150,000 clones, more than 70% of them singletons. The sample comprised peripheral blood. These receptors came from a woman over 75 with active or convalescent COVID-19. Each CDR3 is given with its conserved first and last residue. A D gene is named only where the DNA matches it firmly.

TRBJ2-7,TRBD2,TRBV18,TGTGCCAGCTCCCTGCTATCGACTAGCGGGAATCTTCCTTACGAGCAGTACTTC,CASSLLSTSGNLPYEQYF
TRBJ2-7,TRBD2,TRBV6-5,TGTGCCAGCGGGAGGGGCTACGAGCAGTACTTC,CASGRGYEQYF
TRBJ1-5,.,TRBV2,TGTGCCAGCGCCGGTGGATCAACGAGGGATCAGCCCCAGCATTTT,CASAGGSTRDQPQHF
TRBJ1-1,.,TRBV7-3,TGTGCCAGCAGCAGCACTGGACAGTCCGGCGCTGAAGCTTTCTTT,CASSSTGQSGAEAFF
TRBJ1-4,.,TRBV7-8,TGTGCCAGCAGCTTTGGTTTAGATGAAAAACTGTTTTTT,CASSFGLDEKLFF
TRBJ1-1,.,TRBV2,TGTGCCAGCACCCGGGGAATCGAGCGCACTGAAGCTTTCTTT,CASTRGIERTEAFF
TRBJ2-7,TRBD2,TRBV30,TGTGCCTGGAGTGGGAAGGGAGGGCTCTCCTACGAGCAGTACTTC,CAWSGKGGLSYEQYF
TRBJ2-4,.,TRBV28,TGTGCCAGCAGTCCTACAGCCAAAAACATTCAGTACTTC,CASSPTAKNIQYF
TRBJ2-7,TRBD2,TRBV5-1,TGCGCCAGCAGCCCGGGAACTAAAGCGGGAGGGCCCGCAGGCCGAAGGTGGGAGCAGTACTTC,CASSPGTKAGGPAGRRWEQYF
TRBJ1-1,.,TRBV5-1,TGCGCCAGCAGCTCTACGGGGTACGCTGAAGCTTTCTTT,CASSSTGYAEAFF